This passage covers 11 T cell receptor beta chains from one sample sequenced in a study of CD8+CD57+ T cells in acquired aplastic anemia. The TCR beta profiling, which covered VDJ combination and CDR3 sequence, was carried out using genomic DNA as the template. TCRdb re-called the reads with MiXCR, one entry per CDR3 protein. The table includes about 170,000 distinct CDR3 sequences, about 45% detected once. Patients selected for sequencing had displayed CD8+CD57+ cell expansion by flow cytometry. Sequencing was carried out using sorted CD4+, CD8+, or CD8+CD57+ T cells (not recorded which) from PBMCs. The receptors here all came from a human donor with aplastic anemia.

There are many counts of this clonotype. The rearrangement links TRBV20-1 to TRBJ2-7, with TRBD2 matching 16 bases. This CDR3 region has 17 residues. V shed 3 bases, J shed 3 bases, and the junction held 8 bases outside the gene matches. The germline gives CDR1 DFQATT, CDR2 SNEGSKA (reference sequence). The CDR3 is CSARTGLAGGPIYEQYF. The CDR3 region has the DNA TGCAGTGCTAGGACGGGACTAGCGGGGGGGCCGATCTACGAGCAGTACTTC.

To note about this clonotype: A much larger clone differs from this one at a single base, so this may be a read error. The chain carries TRBV10-3 and TRBJ1-1; 7 bases map to TRBD1. Per the germline V gene, CDR1 is ENHRY and CDR2 is SYGVKD. With 6 bases clipped from V and 0 bases from J, the junction kept 7 bases outside the gene matches. The CDR3 is made up of 15 amino acids. The CDR3 nucleotides are TGTGCCATCAGCCGAACGACAGGGATGAACACTGAAGCTTTCTTT. The encoded protein is CAISRTTGMNTEAFF.

The V call is TRBV7-9, the J call TRBJ2-7; TRBD1 aligns across 7 bases. The CDR3 totals 14 residues. V shed 1 base and J 4 bases; nucleotides not matched to a gene: 4. Germline V lookup: CDR1 SEHNR, CDR2 FQNEAQ (reference sequence). CDR3 residues: CASSLEGGRYEQYF. The CDR3 DNA reads TGTGCCAGCAGCTTAGAAGGGGGCAGGTACGAGCAGTACTTC.

This clonotype occurred many times. The chain has TRBV5-4 and TRBJ2-5; a weak D match, TRBD1 (5 bases). Per the germline V gene, CDR1 is SGHNT and CDR2 is YYREEE (reference sequence). The V gene lost 0 bases and the J gene lost 0 bases, with 6 bases spanning the gap. The CDR3 spans 14 residues. CDR3 in DNA: TGTGCCAGCAGCTTGGGGGGCAACCAAGAGACCCAGTACTTC. This encodes CASSLGGNQETQYF.

Ten or more counts support this clonotype. This chain uses TRBV20-1 with TRBJ2-1; the D is unclear. Per germline, CDR1 DFQATT and CDR2 SNEGSKA (reference sequence). The CDR3 loop spans 16 amino acids. The germline V and J ends were trimmed by 6 bases and 0 bases, with 18 bases remaining between them. The CDR3 reads CSAPRVVPSSYNEQFF. CDR3 bases: TGCAGTGCCCCCCGGGTTGTTCCTAGCTCCTACAATGAGCAGTTCTTC.

This clonotype was recorded at least ten times. The chain couples TRBV6-2 or TRBV6-3 to TRBJ1-5; D unresolved. Trimming pared 2 bases from V and 5 bases from J, leaving 7 bases between. This CDR3 is 13 amino acids long. The germline V gene encodes CDR1 MNHEY and CDR2 SVGEGT. The CDR3 sequence is CASSYEVDQPQHF. CDR3 DNA: TGTGCCAGCAGTTACGAGGTGGATCAGCCCCAGCATTTT.

The chain employs TRBV20-1 and TRBJ2-7; 12 bases are a match to TRBD2. The CDR3 is 15 residues long. Germline V gives CDR1 DFQATT, CDR2 SNEGSKA (reference sequence). With 3 bases clipped from V and 4 bases from J, the junction kept 7 bases outside the gene matches. This CDR3 is CSASRALAGGYEQYF. In DNA, the CDR3 is TGCAGTGCTAGCAGGGCCCTAGCGGGGGGGTACGAGCAGTACTTC.

The V call is TRBV7-3, the J call TRBJ2-5; TRBD1 aligns across 8 bases. The germline CDR1 and CDR2 sequences are SGHTA and FQGTGA. The CDR3 loop spans 15 amino acids. V lost 2 bases to trimming and J lost 2 bases; unmatched junction nucleotides: 4. Here the CDR3 DNA reads TGTGCCAGCAGCTTAGGAGGGACAGGTCAAGAGACCCAGTACTTC. Its translation: CASSLGGTGQETQYF.

This clonotype was counted many times. The chain recombines TRBV20-1 with TRBJ2-3; no definite D call. The length of the CDR3 is 11 residues. The germline V gene encodes CDR1 DFQATT and CDR2 SNEGSKA (reference sequence). Trimming took 3 bases from V and 2 from J, leaving 3 bases between them. The CDR3 DNA reads as TGCAGTGCTAGTAACACAGATACGCAGTATTTT. Encoded protein: CSASNTDTQYF.

The chain is built from TRBV19 and TRBJ1-3; D not certain. V was clipped by 3 bases and J by 0 bases, with 6 bases between them. The CDR3 totals 14 residues. Germline loops: CDR1 LNHDA, CDR2 SQIVND (reference sequence). CDR3 DNA: TGTGCCAGTAGTATCGGGAGCTCTGGAAACACCATATATTTT. This codes for CASSIGSSGNTIYF. The whole variable domain, filled in from reference TRBV19 and TRBJ1-3, reads DGGITQSPKYLFRKEGQNVTLSCEQNLNHDAMYWYRQDPGQGLRLIYYSQIVNDFQKGDIAEGYSVSREKKESFPLTVTSAQKNPTAFYLCASSIGSSGNTIYFGEGSWLTVV.

V usage is TRBV2 and J usage is TRBJ2-7; TRBD1 matches at 8 bases. The germline V gene encodes CDR1 SNHLY and CDR2 FYNNEI. Germline trimming cut 8 bases from V and 4 bases from J; bases unmatched to any gene: 10. The CDR3 runs 14 residues. The CDR3 DNA sequence: TGTGCCAGCCTGATCGGACAGGGTAATTACGAGCAGTACTTC. Its translation: CASLIGQGNYEQYF.